Reported below is one TCR beta chain. This entry belongs to a study of cytomegalovirus exposure and HLA in healthy donors. 13 Jbeta primers and 60 Vbeta primers were used for the PCR. Some clones are missing from TCRdb's copy, which holds only in-frame ones; the method was immunoSEQ multiplex PCR. The sample contains around 90,000 clones, approximately 60% of which appear only once. Germline CDR1 is SGHVS and CDR2 is FQNEAQ. The length of the CDR3 is 15 residues. V was pared by 5 bases and J by 4 bases, with 5 bases of the junction left unmatched. The source of this sequence is a boy under 18 in good health and CMV-seropositive. The chain links TRBV7-8 to TRBJ1-2, with 12 bases fitting TRBD1. Sequencing input: PBMCs. DNA of the CDR3: TGTGCCAGCAGCAGGGACAGGGGGCGCGCCTATGGCTACACCTTC. Its protein is CASSRDRGRAYGYTF.